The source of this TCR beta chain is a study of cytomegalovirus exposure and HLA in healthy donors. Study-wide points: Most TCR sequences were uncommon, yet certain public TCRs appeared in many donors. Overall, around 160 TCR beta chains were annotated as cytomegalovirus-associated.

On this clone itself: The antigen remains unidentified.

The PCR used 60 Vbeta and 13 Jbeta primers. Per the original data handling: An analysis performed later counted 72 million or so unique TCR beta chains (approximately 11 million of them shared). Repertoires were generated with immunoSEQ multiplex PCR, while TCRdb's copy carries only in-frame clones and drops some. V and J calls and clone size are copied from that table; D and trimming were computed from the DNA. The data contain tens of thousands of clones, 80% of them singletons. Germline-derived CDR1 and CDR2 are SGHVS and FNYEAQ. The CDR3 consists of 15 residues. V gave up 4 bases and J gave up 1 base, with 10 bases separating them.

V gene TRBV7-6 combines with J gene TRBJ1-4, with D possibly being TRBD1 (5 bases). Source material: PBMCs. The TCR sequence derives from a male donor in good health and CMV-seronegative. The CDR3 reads CASSSSQGTNEKLFF. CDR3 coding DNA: TGTGCCAGCAGCTCCTCCCAGGGAACTAATGAAAAACTGTTTTTT.